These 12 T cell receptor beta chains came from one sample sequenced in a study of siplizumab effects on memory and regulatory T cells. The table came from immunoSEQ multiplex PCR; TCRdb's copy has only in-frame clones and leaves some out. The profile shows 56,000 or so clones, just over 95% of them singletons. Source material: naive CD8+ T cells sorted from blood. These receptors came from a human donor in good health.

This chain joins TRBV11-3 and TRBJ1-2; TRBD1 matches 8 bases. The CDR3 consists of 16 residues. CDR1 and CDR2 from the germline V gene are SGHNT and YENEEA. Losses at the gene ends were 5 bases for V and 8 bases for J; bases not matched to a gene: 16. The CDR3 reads CASSTRQGNGDFGYTF. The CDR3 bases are TGTGCCAGCAGCACCCGACAGGGGAACGGCGATTTCGGCTACACCTTC.

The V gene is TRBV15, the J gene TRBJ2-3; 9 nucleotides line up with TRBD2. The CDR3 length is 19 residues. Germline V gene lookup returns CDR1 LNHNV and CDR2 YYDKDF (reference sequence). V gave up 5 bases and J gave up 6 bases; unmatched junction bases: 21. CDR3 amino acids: CATSRTLARAGGPGDTQYF. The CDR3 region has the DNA TGTGCCACCAGCCGGACCTTAGCGAGGGCGGGAGGGCCGGGGGATACGCAGTATTTT.

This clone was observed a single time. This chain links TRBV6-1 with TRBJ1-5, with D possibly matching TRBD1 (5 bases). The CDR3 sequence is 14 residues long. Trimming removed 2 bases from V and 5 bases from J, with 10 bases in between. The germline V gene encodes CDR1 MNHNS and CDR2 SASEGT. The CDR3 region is CASSERGKYQPQHF. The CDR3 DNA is TGTGCCAGCAGTGAACGGGGGAAATATCAGCCCCAGCATTTT.

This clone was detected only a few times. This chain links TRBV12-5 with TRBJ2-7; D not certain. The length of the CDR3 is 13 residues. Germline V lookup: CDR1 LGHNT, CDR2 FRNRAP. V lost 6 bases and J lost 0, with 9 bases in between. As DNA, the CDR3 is TGTGCTAGTGGGTATCAGGCCTCCTACGAGCAGTACTTC. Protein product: CASGYQASYEQYF.

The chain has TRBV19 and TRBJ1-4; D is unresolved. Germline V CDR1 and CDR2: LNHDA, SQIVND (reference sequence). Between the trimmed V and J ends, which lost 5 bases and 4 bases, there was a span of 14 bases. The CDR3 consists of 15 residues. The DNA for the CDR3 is TGTGCCAGTAGTCTCAGAGGCCAGCTTAATGAAAAACTGTTTTTT. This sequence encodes CASSLRGQLNEKLFF. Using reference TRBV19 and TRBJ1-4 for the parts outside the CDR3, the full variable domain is DGGITQSPKYLFRKEGQNVTLSCEQNLNHDAMYWYRQDPGQGLRLIYYSQIVNDFQKGDIAEGYSVSREKKESFPLTVTSAQKNPTAFYLCASSLRGQLNEKLFFGSGTQLSVL.

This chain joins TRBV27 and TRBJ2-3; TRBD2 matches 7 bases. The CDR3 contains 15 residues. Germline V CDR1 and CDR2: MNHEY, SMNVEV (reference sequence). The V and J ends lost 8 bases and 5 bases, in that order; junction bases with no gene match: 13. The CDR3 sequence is CASVPGLADKDTQYF. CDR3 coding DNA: TGTGCCAGCGTCCCCGGTCTAGCGGATAAAGATACGCAGTATTTT.

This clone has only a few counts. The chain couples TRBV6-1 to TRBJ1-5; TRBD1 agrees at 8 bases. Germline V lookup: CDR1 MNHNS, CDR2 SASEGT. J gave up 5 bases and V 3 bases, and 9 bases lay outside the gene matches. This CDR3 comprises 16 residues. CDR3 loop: CASSDNPGTGDQPQHF. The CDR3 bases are TGTGCCAGCAGTGATAACCCAGGGACAGGTGATCAGCCCCAGCATTTT.

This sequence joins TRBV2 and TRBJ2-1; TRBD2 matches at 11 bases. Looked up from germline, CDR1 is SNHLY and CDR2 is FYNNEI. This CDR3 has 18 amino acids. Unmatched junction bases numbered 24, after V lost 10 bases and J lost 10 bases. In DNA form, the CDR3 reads TGTGCCACCCGTACTAGCGGGAGTGCCTTGCATTTCGTTTCGGAGCAGTTCTTC. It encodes CATRTSGSALHFVSEQFF. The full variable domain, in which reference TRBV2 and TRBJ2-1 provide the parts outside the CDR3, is EPEVTQTPSHQVTQMGQEVILRCVPISNHLYFYWYRQILGQKVEFLVSFYNNEISEKSEIFDDQFSVERPDGSNFTLKIRSTKLEDSAMYFCATRTSGSALHFVSEQFFGPGTRLTVL.

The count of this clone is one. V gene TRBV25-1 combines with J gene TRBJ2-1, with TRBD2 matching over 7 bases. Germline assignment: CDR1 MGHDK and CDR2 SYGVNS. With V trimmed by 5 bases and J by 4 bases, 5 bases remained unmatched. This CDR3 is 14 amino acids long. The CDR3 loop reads CASSLPGGYNEQFF. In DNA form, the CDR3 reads TGTGCCAGCAGTTTACCGGGAGGTTACAATGAGCAGTTCTTC.

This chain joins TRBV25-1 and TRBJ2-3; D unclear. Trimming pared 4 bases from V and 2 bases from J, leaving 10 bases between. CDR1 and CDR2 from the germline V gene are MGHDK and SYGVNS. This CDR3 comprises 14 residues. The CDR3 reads CASSVSATTDTQYF. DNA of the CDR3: TGTGCCAGCAGTGTTTCGGCTACCACAGATACGCAGTATTTT.

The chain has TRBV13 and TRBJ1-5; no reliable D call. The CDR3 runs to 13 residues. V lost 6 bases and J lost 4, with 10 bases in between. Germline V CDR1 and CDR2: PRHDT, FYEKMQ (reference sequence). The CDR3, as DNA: TGTGCCAGCAGTGAAGCCAGAAATCAGCCCCAGCATTTT. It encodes CASSEARNQPQHF. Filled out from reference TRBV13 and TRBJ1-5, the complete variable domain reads AAGVIQSPRHLIKEKRETATLKCYPIPRHDTVYWYQQGPGQDPQFLISFYEKMQSDKGSIPDRFSAQQFSDYHSELNMSSLELGDSALYFCASSEARNQPQHFGDGTRLSIL.

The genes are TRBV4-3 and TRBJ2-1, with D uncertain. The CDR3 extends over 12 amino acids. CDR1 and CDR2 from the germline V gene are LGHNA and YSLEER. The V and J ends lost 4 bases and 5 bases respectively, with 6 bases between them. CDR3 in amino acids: CASSPGHNEQFF. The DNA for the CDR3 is TGCGCCAGCAGCCCAGGTCACAATGAGCAGTTCTTC.